This TCR beta chain stems from a study of blood T cell repertoires in COVID-19. The CDR3 loop spans 13 amino acids. Germline CDR1 reads SQVTM; CDR2 reads ANQGSEA. Trimming cost V 6 bases and J 2 bases; bases outside gene matches: 6. This clone was observed once. Using immunoSEQ multiplex PCR, the repertoire was profiled, and TCRdb retains in-frame clones only, with some absent. The repertoire holds about 160,000 clones, with roughly 85% as singletons. This chain links TRBV29-1 with TRBJ1-2, with 7 bases aligning to TRBD1. The sequence derives from a human donor with acute or convalescent COVID-19. The donor label of this sample is uncertain. Sequencing was performed on peripheral blood. The CDR3 sequence: CSVRTGLNYGYTF. In nucleotides, the CDR3 is TGCAGCGTCCGGACAGGATTGAACTATGGCTACACCTTC.